This passage covers 10 T cell receptor beta chains from one sample sequenced in a study of blood T cell repertoires in COVID-19. The method was immunoSEQ multiplex PCR; TCRdb's version includes in-frame clones alone and lacks a portion of them. The repertoire holds approximately 81,000 clones, with approximately 90% as singletons. Input material: peripheral blood. The receptors were sampled from a man aged 70 or older with active or convalescent COVID-19.

The chain's CDR3 is CASSQDPGPGREKLFF. DNA for the CDR3: TGCGCCAGCAGCCAAGATCCAGGGCCCGGGAGGGAAAAACTGTTTTTT. The V and J genes are TRBV4-3 and TRBJ1-4; D perhaps matches TRBD1 (5 bases). V was cut by 0 bases and J by 8 bases, with 16 bases left in between. The CDR3 consists of 16 residues. Germline V CDR1 and CDR2: LGHNA, YSLEER.

The chain has TRBV5-1 and TRBJ1-2; 8 bases match TRBD1. Germline trimming cut 3 bases from V and 7 bases from J; bases unmatched to any gene: 11. The CDR3 loop spans 15 amino acids. Germline V gene sequence: CDR1 SGHRS, CDR2 YFSETQ. This chain's CDR3 is CASSSSAAGGGGYTF. The CDR3 DNA sequence: TGCGCCAGCAGCTCCTCCGCGGCAGGGGGCGGTGGCTACACCTTC.

The genes are TRBV5-4 and TRBJ1-6; TRBD1 matches 7 bases. V trimming: 4 bases; J trimming: 7 bases; junction bases outside the gene matches: 5. Germline loops: CDR1 SGHNT, CDR2 YYREEE (reference sequence). This CDR3 spans 14 amino acids. CDR3 in amino acids: CASSPRTGNSPLHF. CDR3 coding DNA: TGTGCCAGCAGCCCTCGGACAGGCAATTCACCCCTCCACTTT.

V and J are TRBV12-3 or TRBV12-4 and TRBJ2-5; TRBD1 matches 8 bases. J lost 10 bases, V lost 1 base, and 2 bases had no gene match. The CDR3 runs 12 residues. Here the CDR3 DNA reads TGTGCCAGCAGTTTAGTACAGGGGGACCAGTACTTC. As protein: CASSLVQGDQYF.

The gene calls are TRBV4-1 and TRBJ2-7; D might be TRBD2 (6 bases). The germline V gene has CDR1 MGHRA and CDR2 YSYEKL. The CDR3 has 14 residues. Trimming took off 4 bases at V and 1 base at J, with 11 bases between the two ends. The CDR3 spells CASSRREDSYEQYF. DNA of the CDR3: TGCGCCAGCAGCCGAAGGGAGGATTCCTACGAGCAGTACTTC.

The chain links TRBV2 to TRBJ2-1; tentatively, D is TRBD2 (5 bases). CDR3 length: 14 residues. From germline, CDR1 is SNHLY and CDR2 FYNNEI. The V end lost 6 bases, the J end lost 2 bases, and 11 bases lay between the germline ends. The CDR3 region has the DNA TGTGCCAGCAGACTAGAATTTGCCTACAATGAGCAGTTCTTC. Translated, it gives CASRLEFAYNEQFF.

This clone was seen just once. The V and J genes are TRBV28 and TRBJ2-6; 7 positions agree with TRBD2. CDR1 is MDHEN, CDR2 SYDVKM, per germline. Trimming removed 7 bases from V and 2 bases from J; junction bases left unmatched: 14. The CDR3 is made up of 18 amino acids. The CDR3 DNA reads TGTGCCAGCACTGGGTCTCCCGGGGGGTTGGCTGGGGCCAACGTCCTGACTTTC. The encoded protein is CASTGSPGGLAGANVLTF.

The chain carries TRBV10-3 and TRBJ1-3; D remains unclear. Per germline, CDR1 ENHRY and CDR2 SYGVKD. The CDR3 length is 12 residues. V was pared by 0 bases and J by 7 bases, with 4 bases between. DNA for the CDR3: TGTGCCATCAGTGAGTCAGAGAACACCATATATTTT. Amino acid sequence: CAISESENTIYF.

In DNA form, the CDR3 reads TGCGCCAGCAGCAGCGGACAGGGCAACTCTGGGGCCAACGTCCTGACTTTC. Translated: CASSSGQGNSGANVLTF. The chain links TRBV5-1 to TRBJ2-6, with TRBD1 identical over 8 bases. The V gene's germline CDR1 is SGHRS and CDR2 YFSETQ. This CDR3 spans 17 amino acids. Trimming cost V 4 bases and J 0 bases; bases outside gene matches: 6.

V and J are TRBV6-2 or TRBV6-3 and TRBJ2-5; maybe TRBD1 (5 bases). This CDR3 contains 19 residues. The V end lost 2 bases, the J end lost 3 bases, and 25 bases lay between the germline ends. From germline, CDR1 is MNHEY and CDR2 SVGEGT. The DNA of the CDR3 is TGTGCCAGCAGTTACCGCGGCTTTTTCAGGGTGCAGGAGAAAGAGACCCAGTACTTC. Translating it yields CASSYRGFFRVQEKETQYF.